Described below is a single TCR beta chain sequence and its context. An end of the junction does not agree with germline; a read error may underlie this. This CDR3 spans 15 amino acids. Germline CDR1 and CDR2: ENHRY and SYGVKD. The source of the sample is a study of tumor-infiltrating lymphocytes in primary liver carcinoma. Study-wide context: Participating patients were men and women between 30 and 69 years old. Measuring about 4.2 to 11 cm across, the tumors were staged as T1-T3 N0M0.

A primer matching the constant region was used to make TCR beta cDNA from 450 to 550 ng of total RNA. TCR beta libraries came from three nested multiplex PCR rounds using slightly modified ARM-PCR. For around 11 cycles apiece, the opening two PCR rounds ran with TRBV1-TRBV30 forward primers and a C-beta reverse primer. From the multiplex PCR reads, TCRdb called clonotypes with MiXCR, one entry per CDR3 protein. This table has around 80,000 distinct CDR3 sequences, 65% to 80% appearing once. Extraction of RNA together with DNA used roughly 19-31 mg of unsorted bulk tissue. Tumor samples uniformly had over 75% viable tumor cells.

This clonotype was sampled from a man aged 40-50 years with primary liver carcinoma and hepatitis B virus infection. Sequences were obtained from liver tumor tissue from sampling region 1. The subset was: tumor region T1, superior pole. The rearrangement uses TRBV10-3 and TRBJ2-6; 8 nucleotides line up with TRBD1. CDR3 DNA: TGTGCCCGCAGTGCAGGGGGCTCTGAGGCCAACGTCCTGACTTTC. Translating gives CARSAGGSEANVLTF.